These 10 T cell receptor beta chains were all obtained from the same sample, sequenced in a study of cytomegalovirus exposure and HLA in healthy donors. The PCR had 60 Vbeta and 13 Jbeta primers. Sequencing used immunoSEQ multiplex PCR; TCRdb keeps in-frame clones, though not all of them. The sample lists 77,000 or so clones, 70% to 85% seen once, with about 20% in the top ten. The sequenced material came from PBMCs. These receptor sequences come from a man aged 70-80 years in good health and CMV-seropositive.

The CDR3 loop reads CASSEMVGQLSYEQYF. The CDR3 region has the DNA TGTGCCAGCAGTGAAATGGTAGGACAGTTGTCCTACGAGCAGTACTTC. This rearrangement joins TRBV6-1 to TRBJ2-7; tentatively, D is TRBD1 (6 bases). V shed 2 bases and J shed 1 base, with 15 bases lying between them. The CDR3 covers 16 residues. Germline CDR1 reads MNHNS; CDR2 reads SASEGT.

V and J are TRBV5-1 and TRBJ2-1, with 15 bases aligning to TRBD2. CDR3 length: 16 amino acids. Trimming removed 2 bases from V and 7 bases from J; junction bases left unmatched: 4. CDR1 SGHRS and CDR2 YFSETQ come from the germline V gene. The CDR3 loop is CASSLGGLAGGNEQFF. Here the CDR3 DNA reads TGCGCCAGCAGCTTAGGGGGACTAGCGGGAGGTAATGAGCAGTTCTTC. Full variable domain (missing parts from reference TRBV5-1 and TRBJ2-1): KAGVTQTPRYLIKTRGQQVTLSCSPISGHRSVSWYQQTPGQGLQFLFEYFSETQRNKGNFPGRFSGRQFSNSRSEMNVSTLELGDSALYLCASSLGGLAGGNEQFFGPGTRLTVL.

This clone is judged medium-sized. The chain uses TRBV7-8 and TRBJ2-1, with unresolved D. The ends were cut back, 1 base at V and 10 bases at J, with 11 bases in the middle. The length of the CDR3 is 13 residues. CDR1 and CDR2 from the germline V gene are SGHVS and FQNEAQ. The CDR3 DNA reads as TGTGCCAGCAGCTTAGGATCCACTTCCGAGCAGTTCTTC. It specifies CASSLGSTSEQFF.

This chain uses TRBV28 with TRBJ2-1, with 8 bases lining up with TRBD2. CDR1 is MDHEN and CDR2 is SYDVKM in the germline V gene. CDR3 length equals 14 residues. V was pared by 6 bases and J by 9 bases, with 10 bases of the junction left unmatched. CDR3 in amino acids: CASSPGLAGFEQFF. In DNA form, the CDR3 reads TGTGCCAGCAGCCCAGGACTAGCCGGGTTTGAGCAGTTCTTC. The full variable domain, its missing parts supplied by reference TRBV28 and TRBJ2-1, is DVKVTQSSRYLVKRTGEKVFLECVQDMDHENMFWYRQDPGLGLRLIYFSYDVKMKEKGDIPEGYSVSREKKERFSLILESASTNQTSMYLCASSPGLAGFEQFFGPGTRLTVL.

The V gene is TRBV6-5, the J gene TRBJ2-7, with 7 bases fitting TRBD2. Trimming cost V 8 bases and J 1 base; bases outside gene matches: 5. The CDR3 totals 13 residues. CDR1 is MNHEY and CDR2 is SVGAGI in the germline V gene. The CDR3 protein is CASGSSGSYEQYF. DNA for the CDR3: TGTGCCAGCGGAAGTAGCGGGTCCTACGAGCAGTACTTC.

The chain couples TRBV2 to TRBJ2-7; 8 bases agree with TRBD2. The CDR3 totals 15 residues. Germline lookup yields CDR1 SNHLY and CDR2 FYNNEI. After removal of 5 bases from V and 2 bases from J, the junction contained 8 bases not matched to a gene. The DNA for the CDR3 is TGTGCCAGCAGTCCCTCCGCGGGAGGACCCTACGAGCAGTACTTC. This gives the protein CASSPSAGGPYEQYF.

V gene TRBV4-1 combines with J gene TRBJ2-1; 7 positions match TRBD2. The CDR3 has 17 residues. Germline trimming cut 0 bases from V and 2 bases from J; bases unmatched to any gene: 7. Germline loops: CDR1 MGHRA, CDR2 YSYEKL. The CDR3 is CASSQDRQRGAYNEQFF. CDR3 DNA sequence: TGCGCCAGCAGCCAAGATCGCCAGCGGGGAGCCTACAATGAGCAGTTCTTC.

This sequence joins TRBV19 and TRBJ2-3, with 7 positions matching TRBD2. J gave up 5 bases and V 10 bases, and 9 bases lay outside the gene matches. In germline, CDR1 is LNHDA, CDR2 SQIVND (reference sequence). This CDR3 region has 13 residues. The CDR3 DNA follows: TGTGCCACGGGGGGACTACCCCAAGATACGCAGTATTTT. It yields the protein CATGGLPQDTQYF.

The V gene is TRBV5-1, the J gene TRBJ2-4; 8 bases are shared with TRBD2. This CDR3 comprises 16 residues. Per the germline V gene, CDR1 is SGHRS and CDR2 is YFSETQ. Trimming cost V 2 bases and J 0 bases; bases outside gene matches: 4. In nucleotides, the CDR3 is TGCGCCAGCAGCTTTATAGCGGGGTTAGCCAAAAACATTCAGTACTTC. It yields the protein CASSFIAGLAKNIQYF.

This chain uses TRBV5-4 with TRBJ1-2; TRBD1 matches 9 bases. Germline lookup yields CDR1 SGHNT and CDR2 YYREEE (reference sequence). Trimming cost V 1 base and J 3 bases; bases outside gene matches: 4. The CDR3 contains 15 residues. The DNA of the CDR3 is TGTGCCAGCAGCTTGCGGACAGGGGTTGACTATGGCTACACCTTC. Protein sequence: CASSLRTGVDYGYTF.